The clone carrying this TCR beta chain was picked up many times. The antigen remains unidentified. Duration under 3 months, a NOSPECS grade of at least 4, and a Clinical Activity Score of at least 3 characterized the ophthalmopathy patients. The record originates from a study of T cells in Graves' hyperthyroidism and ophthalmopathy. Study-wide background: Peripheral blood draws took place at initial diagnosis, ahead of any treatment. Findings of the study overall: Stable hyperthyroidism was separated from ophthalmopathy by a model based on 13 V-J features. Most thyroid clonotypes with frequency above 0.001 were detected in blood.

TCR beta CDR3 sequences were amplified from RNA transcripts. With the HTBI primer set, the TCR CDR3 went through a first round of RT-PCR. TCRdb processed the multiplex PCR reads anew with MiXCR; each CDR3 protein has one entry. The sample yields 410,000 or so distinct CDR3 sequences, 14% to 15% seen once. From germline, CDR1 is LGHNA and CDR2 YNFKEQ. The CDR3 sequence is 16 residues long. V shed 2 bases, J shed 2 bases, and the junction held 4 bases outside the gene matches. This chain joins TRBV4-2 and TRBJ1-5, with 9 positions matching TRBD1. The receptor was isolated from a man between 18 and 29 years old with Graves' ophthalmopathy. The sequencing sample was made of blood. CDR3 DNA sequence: TGTGCCAGCAGCCAACGGACAGGGGAGGGCAATCAGCCCCAGCATTTT. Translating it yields CASSQRTGEGNQPQHF.